This T cell receptor (delta chain) was obtained from a study of γδ T cells in repeated Plasmodium falciparum infection (dated by TCRdb to the early 2020s). About the full investigation: Malian children exposed to intense seasonal malaria transmission were enrolled in the natural-infection arm and compared with Australian children matched for age and gender. Five malaria-naive U.S. adults underwent four controlled human malaria infections by bites from P. falciparum NF54-infected Anopheles stephensi mosquitoes over 644 days. Samples were collected from controlled-infection subjects at baseline, immediately before selected infections, and 21 days after each infection. Malian gammadelta TCR repertoires were analysed cross-sectionally during no-transmission periods and longitudinally across acute febrile malaria episodes. In the study, the shaping of the human gammadelta T cell repertoire by repeated Plasmodium falciparum infection was examined using natural infection in Mali and controlled human malaria infection. General conclusions and limits of the study: Because the controlled-infection cohort was small, analysis of inter-individual variability in gammadelta T cell responses was limited. Vgamma9/Vdelta2+ TCR repertoires kept a highly stable polyclonal repertoire across time and infection, and many TCRgamma sequences overlapped between individuals. The Malian cohort was drawn from a small rural village made up mostly of one ethnic group, which limits generalizability. Compared with Australian children, Malian children appeared to have Vdelta2-negative gammadelta TCR repertoires that were more clonally expanded, less diverse and less shared. In Vdelta2-negative gammadelta TCR repertoires, which were largely Vdelta1+, repeated controlled infections appeared to drive waves of new clonotype selection.

Receptor amplification or capture employed multiplex PCR. This sample was sequenced with an Illumina MiSeq. From each sorted gammadelta T cell sample, both TCR gamma (TRG) and TCR delta (TRD) chains were sequenced. As for the authors' bioinformatics: The repertoire analyses used clonotype tree plots, the accumulated frequency of the top 20 clonotypes, and diversity index (DI) and D75 metrics. TCRdb recomputed clones from the public reads with CATT; identical DNA rows were then combined. The V and J calls come from TCRdb's annotation, not from the publication. Across this sample there are 50,000 or so delta-chain clones, with 1.6% seen only once. The ten top clones hold 8.5% to 10% of the sample. For bulk TCR repertoire analysis, Vgamma9/Vdelta2+ and Vdelta2-negative gammadelta T cell populations were flow-sorted out of peripheral blood mononuclear cells. Inclusive of the bounding cysteine and phenylalanine, the CDR3 is 14 residues long. Here the CDR3 DNA is all that survives: 42 bases in frame from base 1. V is trimmed back by 4 bases and J by 0 bases, and the junction contains 4 bases that no gene match accounts for. Per the germline V gene, GEAIGNYY is the CDR1 and EKD is the CDR2.

Many counts were recorded for this clone. This clone's antigen is unknown. The sample holds no much larger clone one base away, and base qualities are not on file. Material for sequencing was gamma-delta T cells from blood. This receptor was identified in a pool of human donors (malaria-infected and uninfected, not separated). Here the chain combines TRDV2 and TRDJ1; TRDD3 lines up with 7 middle nucleotides. The DNA sequence is as follows: TGTGCCTGTGAGTTACTGGGGCACACCGATAAACTCATCTTT. Its amino acids are CACELLGHTDKLIF.